This T cell receptor (beta chain) stems from a study of blood T cells in healthy people across ages. Comment on this clonotype: Its antigen remains unidentified.

PCR was performed a second time for about 7 to 12 cycles using a sample-barcoded 5' primer and a J-beta primer mix. From the 5' RACE reads, TCRdb called clonotypes with MiXCR, one entry per CDR3 protein. Among about 1,500,000 distinct CDR3 sequences listed, about 40% were seen once. The CDR3 is 14 amino acids. The V gene's germline CDR1 is LNHDA and CDR2 SQIVND (reference sequence). Findings and caveats of the study: The unknown donor CMV status may have confounded expanded clonotype changes. Both naive CD4+ cell counts and diversity were greater in long-lived donors than in aged donors.

The clonotype originates from a woman between 18 and 30 years old in good health. The chain uses TRBV19 and TRBJ2-1; 8 nucleotides agree with TRBD2. The end of the DNA aligns better with TRBJ2-7, so the J call may be wrong. Sequencing was carried out using blood. The CDR3 DNA reads as TGTGCCAGTATAAAAGCGGGAGCCCACAATGAGCAGTACTTC. Its protein product is CASIKAGAHNEQYF.